The present T cell receptor (beta chain) was sequenced within a study of blood T cell repertoires in COVID-19. At the level of the study: The United States, Italy and Spain were the sources of the acute and convalescent COVID-19 samples. PBMCs, B-cell-depleted T cells, or T cells were the source of the cDNA or gDNA that made up the material.

Trimming at V came to 1 base and at J to 2 bases, leaving 5 bases not matched to a gene. Germline V gene sequence: CDR1 LGHDT, CDR2 YNNKEL (reference sequence). This CDR3 comprises 16 residues. How the authors handled the data: Estimates of nucleated cell counts were drawn from the amplification of reference gene primers. Some clones are missing from TCRdb's copy, which holds only in-frame ones; the method was immunoSEQ multiplex PCR. V and J calls and clone size are as listed in that table; D and trimming were resolved from the DNA. The sample comprises 75,000 to 100,000 clones, around four fifths of which are singletons, and about 10% rests with the top ten.

The V and J genes are TRBV3-1 (or the pseudogene TRBV3-2) and TRBJ2-3; 8 bases match TRBD2. Material for sequencing was peripheral blood. The receptor comes from a human donor in a cohort sampled during active COVID-19. The CDR3 region is CASSQGLASLTDTQYF. DNA of the CDR3: TGTGCCAGCAGCCAAGGACTAGCGAGCCTCACAGATACGCAGTATTTT.